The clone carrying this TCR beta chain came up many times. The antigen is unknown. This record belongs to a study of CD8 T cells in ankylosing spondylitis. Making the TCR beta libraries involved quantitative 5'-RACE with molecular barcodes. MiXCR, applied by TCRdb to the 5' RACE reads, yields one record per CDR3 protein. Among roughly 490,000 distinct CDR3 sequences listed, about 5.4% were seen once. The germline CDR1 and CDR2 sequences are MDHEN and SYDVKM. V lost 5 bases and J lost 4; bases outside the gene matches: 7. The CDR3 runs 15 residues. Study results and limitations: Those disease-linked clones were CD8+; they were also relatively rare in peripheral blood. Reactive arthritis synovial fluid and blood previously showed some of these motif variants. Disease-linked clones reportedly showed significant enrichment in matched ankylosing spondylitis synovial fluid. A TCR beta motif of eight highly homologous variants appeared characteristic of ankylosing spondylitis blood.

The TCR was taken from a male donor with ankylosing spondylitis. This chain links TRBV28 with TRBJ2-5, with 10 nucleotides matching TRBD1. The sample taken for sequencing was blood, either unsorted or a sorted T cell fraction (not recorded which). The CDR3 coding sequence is TGTGCCAGCAGTCATGACAGGGGGCGCGGAGAGACCCAGTACTTC. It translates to CASSHDRGRGETQYF.